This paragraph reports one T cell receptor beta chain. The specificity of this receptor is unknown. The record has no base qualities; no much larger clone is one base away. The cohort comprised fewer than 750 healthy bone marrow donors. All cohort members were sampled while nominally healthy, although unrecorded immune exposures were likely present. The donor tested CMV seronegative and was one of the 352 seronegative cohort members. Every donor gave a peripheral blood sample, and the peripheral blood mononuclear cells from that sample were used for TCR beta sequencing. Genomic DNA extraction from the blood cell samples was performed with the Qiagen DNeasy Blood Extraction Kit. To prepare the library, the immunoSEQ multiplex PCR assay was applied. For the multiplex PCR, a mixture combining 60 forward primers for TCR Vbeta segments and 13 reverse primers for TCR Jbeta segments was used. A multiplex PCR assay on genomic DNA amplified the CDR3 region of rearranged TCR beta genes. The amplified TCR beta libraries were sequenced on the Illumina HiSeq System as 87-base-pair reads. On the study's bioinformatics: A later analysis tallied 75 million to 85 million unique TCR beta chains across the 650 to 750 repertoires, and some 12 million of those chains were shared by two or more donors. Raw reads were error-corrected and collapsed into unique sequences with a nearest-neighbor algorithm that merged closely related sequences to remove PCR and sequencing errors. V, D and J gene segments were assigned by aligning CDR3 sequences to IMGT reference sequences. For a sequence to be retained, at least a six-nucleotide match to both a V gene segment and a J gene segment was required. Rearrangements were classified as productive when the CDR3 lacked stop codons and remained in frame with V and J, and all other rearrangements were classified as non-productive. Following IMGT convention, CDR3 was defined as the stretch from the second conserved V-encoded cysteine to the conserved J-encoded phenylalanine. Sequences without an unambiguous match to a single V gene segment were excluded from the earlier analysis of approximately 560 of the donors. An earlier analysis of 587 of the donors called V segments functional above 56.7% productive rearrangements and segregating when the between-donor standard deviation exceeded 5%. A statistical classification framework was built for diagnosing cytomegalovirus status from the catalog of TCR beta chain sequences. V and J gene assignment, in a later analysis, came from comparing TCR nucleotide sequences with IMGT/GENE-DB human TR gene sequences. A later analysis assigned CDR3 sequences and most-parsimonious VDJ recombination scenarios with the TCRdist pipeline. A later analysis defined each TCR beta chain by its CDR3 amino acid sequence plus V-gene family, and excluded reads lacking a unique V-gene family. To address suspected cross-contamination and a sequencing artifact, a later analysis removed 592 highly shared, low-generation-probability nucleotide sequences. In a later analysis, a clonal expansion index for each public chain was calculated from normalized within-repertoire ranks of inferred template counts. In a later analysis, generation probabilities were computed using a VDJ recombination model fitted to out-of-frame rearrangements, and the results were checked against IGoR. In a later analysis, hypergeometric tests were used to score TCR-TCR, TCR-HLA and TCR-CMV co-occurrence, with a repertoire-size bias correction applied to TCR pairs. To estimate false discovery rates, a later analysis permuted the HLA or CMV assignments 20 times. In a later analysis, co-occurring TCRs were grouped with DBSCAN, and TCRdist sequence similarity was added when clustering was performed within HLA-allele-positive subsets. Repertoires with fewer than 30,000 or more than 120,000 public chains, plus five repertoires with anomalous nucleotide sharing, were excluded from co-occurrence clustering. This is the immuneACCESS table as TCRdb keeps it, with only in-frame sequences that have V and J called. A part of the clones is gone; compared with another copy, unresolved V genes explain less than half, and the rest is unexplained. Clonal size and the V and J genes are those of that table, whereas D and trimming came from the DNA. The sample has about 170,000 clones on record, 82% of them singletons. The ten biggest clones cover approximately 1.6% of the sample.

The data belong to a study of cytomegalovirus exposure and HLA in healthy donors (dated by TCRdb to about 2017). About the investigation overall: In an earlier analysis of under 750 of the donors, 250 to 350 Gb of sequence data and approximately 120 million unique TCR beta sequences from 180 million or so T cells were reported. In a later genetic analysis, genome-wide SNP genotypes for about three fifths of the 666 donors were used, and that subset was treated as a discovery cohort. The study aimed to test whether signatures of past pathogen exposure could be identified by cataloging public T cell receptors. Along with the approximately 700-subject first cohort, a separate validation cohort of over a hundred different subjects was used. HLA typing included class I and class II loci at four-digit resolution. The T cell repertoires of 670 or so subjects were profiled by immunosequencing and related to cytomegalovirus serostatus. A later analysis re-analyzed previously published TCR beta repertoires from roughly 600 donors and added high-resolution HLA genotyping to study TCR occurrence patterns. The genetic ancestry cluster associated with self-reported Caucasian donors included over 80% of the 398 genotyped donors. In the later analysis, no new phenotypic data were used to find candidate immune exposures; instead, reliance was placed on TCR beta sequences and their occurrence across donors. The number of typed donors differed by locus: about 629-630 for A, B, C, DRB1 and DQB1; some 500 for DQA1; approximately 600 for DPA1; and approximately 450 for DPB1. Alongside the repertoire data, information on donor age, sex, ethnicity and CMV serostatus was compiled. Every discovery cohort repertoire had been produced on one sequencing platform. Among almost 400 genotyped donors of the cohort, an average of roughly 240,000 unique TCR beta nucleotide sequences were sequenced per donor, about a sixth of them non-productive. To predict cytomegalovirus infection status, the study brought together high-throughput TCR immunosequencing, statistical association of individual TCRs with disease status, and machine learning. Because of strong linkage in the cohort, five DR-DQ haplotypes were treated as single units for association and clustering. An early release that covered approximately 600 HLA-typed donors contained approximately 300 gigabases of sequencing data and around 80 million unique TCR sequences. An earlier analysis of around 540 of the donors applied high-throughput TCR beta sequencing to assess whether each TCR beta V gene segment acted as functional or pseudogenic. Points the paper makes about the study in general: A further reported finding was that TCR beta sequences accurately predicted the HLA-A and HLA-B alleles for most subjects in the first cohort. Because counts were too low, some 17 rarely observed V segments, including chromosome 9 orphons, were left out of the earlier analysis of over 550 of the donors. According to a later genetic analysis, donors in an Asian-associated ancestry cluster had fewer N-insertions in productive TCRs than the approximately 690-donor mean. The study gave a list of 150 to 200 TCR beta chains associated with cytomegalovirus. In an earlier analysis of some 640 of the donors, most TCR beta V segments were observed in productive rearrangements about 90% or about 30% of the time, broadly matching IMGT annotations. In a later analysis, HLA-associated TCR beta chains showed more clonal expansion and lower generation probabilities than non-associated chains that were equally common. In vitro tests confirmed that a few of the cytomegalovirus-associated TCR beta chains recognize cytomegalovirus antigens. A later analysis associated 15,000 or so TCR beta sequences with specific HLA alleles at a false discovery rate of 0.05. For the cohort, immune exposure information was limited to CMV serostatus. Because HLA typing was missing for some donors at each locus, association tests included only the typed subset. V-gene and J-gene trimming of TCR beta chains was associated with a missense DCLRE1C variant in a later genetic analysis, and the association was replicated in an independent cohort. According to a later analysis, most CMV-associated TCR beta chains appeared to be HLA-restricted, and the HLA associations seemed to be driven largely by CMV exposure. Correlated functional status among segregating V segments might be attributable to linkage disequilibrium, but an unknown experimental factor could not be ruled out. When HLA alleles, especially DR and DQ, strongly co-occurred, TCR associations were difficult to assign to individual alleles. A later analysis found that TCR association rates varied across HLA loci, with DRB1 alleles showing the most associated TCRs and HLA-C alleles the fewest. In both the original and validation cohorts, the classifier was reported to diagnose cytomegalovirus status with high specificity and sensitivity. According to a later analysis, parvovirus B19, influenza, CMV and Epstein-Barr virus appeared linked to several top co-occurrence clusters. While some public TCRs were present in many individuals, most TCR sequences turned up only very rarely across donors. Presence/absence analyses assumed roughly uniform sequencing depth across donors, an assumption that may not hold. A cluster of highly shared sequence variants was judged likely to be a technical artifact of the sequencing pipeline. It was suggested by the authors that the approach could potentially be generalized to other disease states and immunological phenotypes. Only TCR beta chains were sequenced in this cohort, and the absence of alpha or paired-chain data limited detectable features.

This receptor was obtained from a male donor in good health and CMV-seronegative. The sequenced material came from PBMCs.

The nucleotides read TGTGCCAGCAGCCGGGACACCTACGAGCAGTACTTC. Translated, this gives CASSRDTYEQYF. The chain employs TRBV6-5 and TRBJ2-7; the D region possibly corresponds to TRBD1 (6 bases align). CDR1 and CDR2 were assigned from the germline V gene as MNHEY and SVGAGI. V gives up 6 bases and J gives up 2 bases, and the segment between their germline ends measures 8 bases. The CDR3 covers 12 residues, taking in both the cysteine and the phenylalanine. Only the CDR3 region is kept as DNA, spanning 36 bases read in frame from base 1.